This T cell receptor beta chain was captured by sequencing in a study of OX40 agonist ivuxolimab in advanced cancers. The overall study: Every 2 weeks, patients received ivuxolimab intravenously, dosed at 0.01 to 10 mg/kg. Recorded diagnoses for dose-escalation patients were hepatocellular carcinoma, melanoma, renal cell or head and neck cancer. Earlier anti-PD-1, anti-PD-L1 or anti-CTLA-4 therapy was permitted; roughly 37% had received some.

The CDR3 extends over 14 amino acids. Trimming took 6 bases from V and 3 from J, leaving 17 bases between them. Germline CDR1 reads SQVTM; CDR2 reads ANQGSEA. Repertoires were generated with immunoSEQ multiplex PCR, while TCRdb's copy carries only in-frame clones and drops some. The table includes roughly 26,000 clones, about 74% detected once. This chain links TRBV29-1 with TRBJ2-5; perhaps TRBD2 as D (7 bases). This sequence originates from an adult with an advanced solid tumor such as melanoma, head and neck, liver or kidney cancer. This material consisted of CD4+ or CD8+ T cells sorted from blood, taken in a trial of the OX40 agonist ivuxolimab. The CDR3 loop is CSVPAGAVKETQYF. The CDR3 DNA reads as TGCAGCGTCCCGGCGGGGGCAGTCAAAGAGACCCAGTACTTC.